This T cell receptor beta chain comes out of a study of spatial heterogeneity in lung cancer. This clonotype has a count of ten or more. MiXCR, run by TCRdb on the 5' RACE reads, gives a single entry per CDR3 protein. The sample holds 45,000 to 55,000 distinct CDR3 sequences, over 4.5% seen once. V shed 6 bases, J shed 4 bases, and the junction held 8 bases outside the gene matches. The CDR3 has 15 amino acids. Time point noted: sample taken at primary tumor resection. Approximately 70 TRACERx patients with early, untreated non-small cell lung cancer donated samples. This chain uses TRBV12-3 or TRBV12-4 with TRBJ2-2; TRBD2 agrees at 7 bases. Sequencing was performed on PBMCs, taken at surgery. The TCR sequence derives from a male donor with early-stage non-small cell lung cancer. The CDR3: CASSLSGMGTGELFF. The CDR3 bases are TGTGCCAGCAGCCTCAGCGGGATGGGCACCGGGGAGCTGTTTTTT.